Described below is a single TCR beta chain sequence and its context. The antigen it binds to is not known. Base qualities are not recorded, but no much larger clone differs from it by a single base. This entry is derived from a study of Ad26.COV2.S vaccination and SARS-CoV-2 variants (dated by TCRdb to about 2021). With regard to the full study: Donors in the vaccine arm were drawn from COV1001, a multicentre, randomized, double-blind, placebo-controlled phase I-IIa trial testing Ad26.COV2.S in healthy adults. Trial participants were randomized into five groups of five, in which low-dose or high-dose Ad26.COV2.S was given once or twice, or placebo was given on both occasions. The TCR-sequenced set comprised around 30 samples: some 19 Ad26.COV2.S vaccine recipients, 5 placebo recipients and 8 SARS-CoV-2 convalescent individuals. Investigators remained blinded to trial group allocation during experiments and outcome assessment. Ad26.COV2.S was administered intramuscularly at a dose of 5x10^10 or 1x10^11 viral particles, either as one shot or as two shots given 56 days apart. The specificity and breadth of SARS-CoV-2-reactive T cell receptors after Ad26.COV2.S vaccination were assessed by TCRbeta repertoire sequencing.

CDR1 and CDR2 are read off the germline V gene as SGHAT and FQNNGV. Relative to germline, V is missing 1 base and J is missing 5 bases, with 7 bases of the junction outside any gene match. The cysteine opens and the phenylalanine closes a CDR3 of 15 amino acids. Only CDR3 DNA is held: 45 bases, read in frame from base 1. The research as a whole found: After vaccination, substantial breadth of spike-specific CD8+ and CD4+ T cell responses was reported. Compared with placebo recipients, Ad26.COV2.S recipients showed higher spike-specific TCR breadth (P = 0.0014). It was noted by the authors that total T cell responses may have been underestimated by the TCR breadth and depth analyses. The study was not powered to compare responses between vaccine doses or regimens. Non-spike TCR breadth was comparable between vaccine and placebo recipients, consistent with the vaccine containing only spike.

The sample's treatment or condition label, decoded: around 19 received Ad26.COV2.S at low or high dose, single or two shots; about five received placebo; per-sample allocation not given. Repertoires of vaccine and placebo recipients were sequenced from samples collected on day 63 after the first injection. Cohort 1b enrolled 25 or so adults aged 18-55 years at a single site in Boston, USA, between 29 July and 7 August 2020. Ad26.COV2.S consisted of a replication-incompetent adenovirus type 26 vector by which a prefusion-stabilized SARS-CoV-2 spike protein from the original Wuhan strain was expressed. TCRbeta CDR3 regions were sequenced with the immunoSEQ Assay. After extraction, genomic DNA underwent amplification by bias-controlled multiplex PCR, followed by high-throughput sequencing. The published analysis was carried out like this. To quantify the absolute abundance of each unique TCRbeta CDR3 region, sequences were collapsed and filtered. T cell fraction was estimated by normalizing TCRbeta template counts to usable DNA, which was measured by amplifying reference genes present in all nucleated cells. Repertoire TCRs were annotated as SARS-CoV-2-specific when V gene, CDR3 amino acid sequence and J gene were exactly matched to a known reactive TCR set. MIRA supplied the reference SARS-CoV-2 TCR set, which was filtered for enrichment in COVID-19-positive ImmuneCODE repertoires so that public or cross-reactive TCRs were removed. Based on the MIRA antigens, annotated TCRs were further analysed at the level of specific ORF or position within ORF. Breadth was defined as the number of annotated unique rearrangements divided by the total number of unique productive rearrangements, and depth was defined as the summed frequency of the annotated unique rearrangements. Two-sided Wilcoxon rank-sum tests were applied when comparing TCR breadth between groups. Entries here come from immuneACCESS through TCRdb and include only in-frame sequences with V and J called. Some clones fail to appear in such tables; in the studies checked, an unresolved V gene covers under half of the shortfall, and the cause of the remainder is unknown. Clonal size and the V and J genes are those of that table, whereas D and trimming came from the DNA. This sample is represented by about 350,000 clones; approximately 90% of them were singletons. Around 6.6% of the sample is taken by the ten largest.

The origin of this receptor is a person aged 18-60 years who received the Ad26.COV2.S COVID-19 vaccine or a placebo. The specimen comprised peripheral blood, sampled in a trial of Ad26.COV2.S vaccine versus placebo. The V and J genes are TRBV11-2 and TRBJ2-5; 7 of the junction bases match TRBD2. The sequence in DNA is TGTGCCAGCAGCTTAGCGGGGGAGGGTATGGAGACCCAGTACTTC. Translated, this gives CASSLAGEGMETQYF.